This TCR beta chain was retrieved from a study of T-cell reconstitution after alpha-beta-depleted transplantation in children. Study-level findings and limits: After transplant, high TCRbeta diversity at day 60 in some patients arose from surviving recipient T cells and thymic progenitors.

V was pared by 6 bases and J by 4 bases, with 14 bases between. Germline assignment: CDR1 MNHEY and CDR2 SMNVEV (reference sequence). The CDR3 is 14 amino acids. This clonotype was counted between two and nine times. No antigen is known for it. As it was prepared, the TCRbeta library received unique molecular identifiers. Each CDR3 protein gets one entry after TCRdb re-called the PCR reads with MiXCR. The table records approximately 520,000 distinct CDR3 sequences, over 10% of them present only once. This clonotype was sampled from a female patient aged 2-9 years who had a stem cell transplant for aplastic anemia, so the T cells may come from the graft donor. The chain couples TRBV27 to TRBJ2-3, with D perhaps TRBD1 (6 bases). Sequenced material: PBMCs, mostly from graft donor cells, taken 180 days after TCRalphabeta/CD19-depleted stem cell transplant. As DNA, the CDR3 is TGTGCCAGCAGAAAGGGGGATGTTGCAGATACGCAGTATTTT. This translates into CASRKGDVADTQYF.